Below, 17 T cell receptor beta chains from the same sample are listed, as sequenced in a study of blood T cell repertoires in COVID-19. Sequencing was performed with immunoSEQ multiplex PCR; in TCRdb, only in-frame clones are kept and a portion is missing. The data hold about 44,000 clones, with about nine tenths observed a single time. Input material: peripheral blood. Receptors originate from a man between 65 and 85 years old with active COVID-19.

This rearrangement joins TRBV5-1 to TRBJ2-5, with 11 bases that match TRBD2. The CDR3 sequence is 17 residues long. The V gene end was trimmed by 4 bases and the J gene end by 5 bases; junction bases not matched to a gene: 13. Germline V gives CDR1 SGHRS, CDR2 YFSETQ. Written as DNA, the CDR3 is TGCGCCAGCAGCGGTGGAGCTAGCGGGGGGTTCTGGGAGACCCAGTACTTC. Protein sequence: CASSGGASGGFWETQYF.

CDR3 coding DNA: TGTGCCAGCAGCCCGAGACAGGGAGAACCCGTCCGCTACACCTTC. Its translation: CASSPRQGEPVRYTF. The chain couples TRBV3-1 (or the pseudogene TRBV3-2) to TRBJ1-2; 7 bases line up with TRBD1. Germline CDR1 reads LGHDT; CDR2 reads YNNKEL (reference sequence). The CDR3 extends over 15 amino acids. The V segment lost 4 bases and the J segment 9 bases; nucleotides outside the gene matches: 14.

A few counts support this clone. The chain joins TRBV2 to TRBJ2-7; 9 nucleotides line up with TRBD2. This CDR3 has 15 amino acids. Germline lookup yields CDR1 SNHLY and CDR2 FYNNEI. V dropped 6 bases and J dropped 1; count of bases not matched to a gene: 7. CDR3 nucleotide sequence: TGTGCCAGCAGAGAGGGACTAGCATTATCCTACGAGCAGTACTTC. This encodes CASREGLALSYEQYF.

This chain connects TRBV9 to TRBJ2-1, with D possibly TRBD2 on 6 matching bases. The CDR3 has 18 amino acids. The germline CDR1 and CDR2 sequences are SGDLS and YYNGEE. V shed 3 bases and J shed 0 bases, with 19 bases lying between them. The CDR3 sequence: CASSGAAGSLSSYNEQFF. The CDR3 DNA reads as TGTGCCAGCAGCGGTGCGGCGGGATCACTCAGCTCCTACAATGAGCAGTTCTTC.

The chain carries TRBV9 and TRBJ2-2; tentative D call: TRBD1 (5 bases). Germline V gives CDR1 SGDLS, CDR2 YYNGEE. V was cut by 5 bases and J by 9 bases, with 20 bases left in between. CDR3 length: 15 residues. This CDR3 reads CASRSEGAFNRELFF. The CDR3 region has the DNA TGTGCCAGCAGGTCAGAAGGGGCGTTTAACCGGGAGCTGTTTTTT.

The rearrangement joins TRBV7-9 to TRBJ1-1; 11 bases map to TRBD1. This CDR3 spans 13 amino acids. V was pared by 8 bases and J by 4 bases, with 3 bases of the junction left unmatched. The germline V gene has CDR1 SEHNR and CDR2 FQNEAQ (reference sequence). The CDR3 DNA is TGTGCCAGCCTCGGGACAGGGGGCACTGAAGCTTTCTTT. Encoded protein: CASLGTGGTEAFF.

This clone was seen more than once but under ten times. The DNA of the CDR3 is TGTGCCAGTACCAGGGGACGACAGCCCCAGCATTTT. Amino acid sequence: CASTRGRQPQHF. The chain couples TRBV19 to TRBJ1-5, with D possibly matching TRBD1 (6 bases). Germline V gene data show CDR1 as LNHDA and CDR2 as SQIVND (reference sequence). The CDR3 covers 12 residues. The germline V and J ends were trimmed by 7 bases and 7 bases, with 11 bases remaining between them.

The chain has TRBV7-2 and TRBJ2-7; D possibly corresponds to TRBD1 (5 bases). The germline V gene has CDR1 SGHTA and CDR2 FQGNSA. The CDR3 length is 14 residues. V was clipped by 4 bases and J by 6 bases, with 16 bases between them. The CDR3 coding sequence is TGTGCCAGCAGCTCTTTACAGGATTGGGGCGAGCAGTACTTC. As protein: CASSSLQDWGEQYF.

This clone has just one count. This chain uses TRBV5-5 with TRBJ2-4; possible D gene TRBD2, 5 bases. Per germline, CDR1 SGHKS and CDR2 YYEKEE (reference sequence). CDR3 length equals 14 residues. Trimming shortened V by 4 bases and J by 5 bases, and 13 bases separated the two germline ends. The CDR3 bases are TGTGCCAGCAGCCTCGGAGGACCCCAAAACATTCAGTACTTC. Translation: CASSLGGPQNIQYF.

The genes are TRBV13 and TRBJ2-3; possibly TRBD1 for D (6 bases). The V gene's germline CDR1 is PRHDT and CDR2 FYEKMQ (reference sequence). CDR3 size: 15 residues. Trimming removed 2 bases at V and 3 bases at J, with 12 bases between. CDR3 in amino acids: CASSLQGLMTDTQYF. CDR3 bases: TGTGCCAGCAGCTTACAGGGGCTGATGACAGATACGCAGTATTTT.

The chain has TRBV20-1 and TRBJ1-1; D not certain. From germline, CDR1 is DFQATT and CDR2 SNEGSKA (reference sequence). Trimming stripped 4 bases from V and 5 bases from J, with 8 bases between. This CDR3 has 11 residues. CDR3 in amino acids: CSANKWTEAFF. Written as DNA, the CDR3 is TGCAGTGCTAACAAGTGGACTGAAGCTTTCTTT.

V is TRBV5-6 and J is TRBJ2-5; 10 bases align to TRBD1. Germline trimming cut 2 bases from V and 4 bases from J; bases unmatched to any gene: 5. This CDR3 is built from 15 residues. Germline V gives CDR1 SGHDT, CDR2 YYEEEE. Here the CDR3 reads CASSLRQGARETQYF. As DNA, the CDR3 is TGTGCCAGCAGCTTAAGACAGGGGGCAAGAGAGACCCAGTACTTC.

The CDR3 DNA follows: TGTGCCAGCAGCTTCCCAAGGGGAGGGGCGGGACGGACCAACTACGAGCAGTACTTC. Translation: CASSFPRGGAGRTNYEQYF. This sequence joins TRBV11-2 and TRBJ2-7; 7 bases match TRBD2. CDR1 is SGHAT, CDR2 FQNNGV, per germline. Germline trimming cut 3 bases from V and 3 bases from J; bases unmatched to any gene: 20. The CDR3 has 19 residues.

The chain has TRBV3-1 (or the pseudogene TRBV3-2) and TRBJ2-5; perhaps TRBD1 as D (6 bases). This CDR3 is built from 13 residues. V was shortened by 6 bases and J by 5 bases, with 13 bases between the two germline ends. CDR1 and CDR2 (germline): LGHDT, YNNKEL (reference sequence). The CDR3 DNA sequence: TGTGCCAGCAGTCAGGGGCGCGGGGAGACCCAGTACTTC. Amino acids: CASSQGRGETQYF.

The chain joins TRBV25-1 to TRBJ1-5, with D possibly being TRBD1 (6 bases). Germline CDR1 is MGHDK and CDR2 is SYGVNS. The CDR3 is 17 amino acids. V shed 3 bases and J shed 0 bases, with 15 bases lying between them. CDR3 in amino acids: CASSDRGSLYSNQPQHF. The CDR3 coding sequence is TGTGCCAGCAGTGACAGGGGTTCCCTATATAGCAATCAGCCCCAGCATTTT.

The chain carries TRBV5-1 and TRBJ2-7, with 7 bases that match TRBD2. Germline V gene lookup returns CDR1 SGHRS and CDR2 YFSETQ. V lost 1 base and J lost 0; bases outside the gene matches: 10. The CDR3 consists of 17 residues. The CDR3 loop is CASSLNPPAGSSYEQYF. The CDR3 DNA follows: TGCGCCAGCAGCTTGAATCCTCCAGCGGGGAGCTCCTACGAGCAGTACTTC. The complete variable domain, with remaining parts taken from reference TRBV5-1 and TRBJ2-7, reads KAGVTQTPRYLIKTRGQQVTLSCSPISGHRSVSWYQQTPGQGLQFLFEYFSETQRNKGNFPGRFSGRQFSNSRSEMNVSTLELGDSALYLCASSLNPPAGSSYEQYFGPGTRLTVT.

The rearrangement uses TRBV5-5 and TRBJ1-6, with D possibly being TRBD1 (5 bases). CDR1 SGHKS and CDR2 YYEKEE come from the germline V gene (reference sequence). This CDR3 region has 14 residues. V lost 4 bases, J lost 8 bases, and 13 bases lay in between. The CDR3 here is CASSPGGTHSPLHF. CDR3 DNA: TGTGCCAGCAGCCCTGGCGGGACCCATTCACCCCTCCACTTT.